This T cell receptor beta chain was obtained from a study of identical twins. Findings and limits, study-wide: Rather than following the same donors, the conclusions depended on cross-sectional statistical analysis.

This clonotype was counted only a few times. Its target is unknown. V was trimmed by 3 bases and J by 9 bases, leaving 15 bases between them. Looked up from germline, CDR1 is LNHNV and CDR2 is YYDKDF (reference sequence). The CDR3 loop spans 14 amino acids. Each cDNA held unique molecular identifiers, and template switching gave it a universal primer site. TCRdb fed the 5' RACE reads into MiXCR, producing one record per CDR3 protein. Here the sample spans roughly 720,000 distinct CDR3 sequences, roughly 18% being singletons. In addition, the sample was reused for a study of T cells expressing NK-cell markers. Per that paper: It was sorted CD3+CD56-NKG2C+, CD3+CD56+NKG2C- and CD3+CD56+NKG2C+ T cells that provided the TCR beta repertoires. In several experiments, sorting was restricted to alpha-beta TCR T cells by an anti-gamma-delta TCR antibody.

The chain links TRBV15 to TRBJ1-5, with a tentative D call TRBD1 (5 bases). The sequenced material came from PBMCs. This receptor was identified in a woman younger than 35 in good health. The CDR3 DNA follows: TGTGCCACCAGCAGCAATATGGTCGGGGGGCCCCAGCATTTT. Its translation: CATSSNMVGGPQHF.